Only one count was recorded for the clone carrying this T cell receptor beta chain. Its antigen remains unknown. Deletions cut 0 bases from V and 2 bases from J, with 10 bases between. This CDR3 spans 15 amino acids. Germline CDR1 reads LGHNA; CDR2 reads YSLEER. The data were obtained in a study of Ad26.COV2.S vaccination and SARS-CoV-2 variants. Study findings and constraints: Higher spike-specific TCR breadth was found in vaccine recipients than in placebo recipients.

Generated by immunoSEQ multiplex PCR, the TCRdb table keeps only in-frame clones and is missing some. The data hold about 420,000 clones, with around nine tenths observed a single time. Noted treatment: some 20 received Ad26.COV2.S at low or high dose, single or two shots; about 5 received placebo; per-sample allocation not given. At day 63 after the first vaccine or placebo injection, samples were drawn. As its vector, the vaccine had Ad26, which expressed Wuhan-strain SARS-CoV-2 spike. This material consisted of peripheral blood, taken in a trial of Ad26.COV2.S vaccine versus placebo. The clonotype comes from a person between 18 and 65 years old who received the Ad26.COV2.S COVID-19 vaccine or a placebo. The genes are TRBV4-3 and TRBJ1-1; no firm D call. CDR3 sequence: CASSQDRHSNTEAFF. CDR3 DNA sequence: TGCGCCAGCAGCCAAGATCGTCACAGCAACACTGAAGCTTTCTTT.